This T cell receptor beta chain originates from a study of blood T cell repertoires in COVID-19. In the study overall: COVID-19 samples, acute and convalescent, were from the United States, Italy and Spain. Sources were T cells, B-cell-depleted T cells, or PBMCs; the material itself was cDNA or gDNA.

Clones were read by immunoSEQ multiplex PCR, and TCRdb kept only the in-frame ones, dropping some. The table has 96,000 or so clones, roughly 90% seen once; the top ten hold around 4%. Per the germline V gene, CDR1 is SGHRS and CDR2 is YFSETQ. The V and J ends lost 0 bases and 9 bases, in that order; junction bases with no gene match: 5. CDR3 length: 14 amino acids. Material: peripheral blood. The V gene is TRBV5-1, the J gene TRBJ1-1, with 10 nucleotides matching TRBD1. This TCR came from a human donor with COVID-19, enrolled during active disease. The donor label of this sample is uncertain. This chain's CDR3 is CASSLDGTGEKAFF. As DNA, the CDR3 is TGCGCCAGCAGCTTGGATGGGACAGGGGAGAAAGCTTTCTTT.